The present entry profiles one TCR beta chain with its context. Here immunoSEQ multiplex PCR was the method, and the copy in TCRdb shows in-frame clones only, minus some. The table records some 250,000 clones, 82% of them present only once. The data were taken from a study of control samples from healthy donors and cancer patients. From germline, CDR1 is SGDLS and CDR2 YYNGEE. The CDR3 extends over 19 amino acids. The J segment lost 0 bases and the V segment lost 3 bases, leaving 14 bases of the junction unmatched. This clonotype was sampled from a woman aged 55-70 years with lung cancer. The chain employs TRBV9 and TRBJ1-4; the match to TRBD1 covers 7 bases. Sequencing was carried out using PBMCs. The CDR3 reads CASSAGTGQKLATNEKLFF. The CDR3 nucleotides read TGTGCCAGCAGCGCCGGGACGGGACAGAAGCTTGCAACTAATGAAAAACTGTTTTTT.